The rows below give T cell receptor beta chains drawn from one sample of a study of blood T cell repertoires in COVID-19. Sequenced by immunoSEQ multiplex PCR; TCRdb stores in-frame clones only, minus some. The table includes around 170,000 clones, about four fifths detected once. Sequences were obtained from peripheral blood. The receptors were gathered from a man aged 70-80 years who had recovered from COVID-19. The CDR3 runs from the conserved cysteine through the conserved F or W. The order of the fields is clone size, V gene, J gene, D gene, CDR3 protein, CDR3 DNA. The D gene is left open where the match is weak. Not every row has a clone size; where given, it reads once, few, many or a size class.

clone_size: NA; v_call: TRBV27; j_call: TRBJ2-7; d_call: NA; cdr3_aa: CASIPTARPYEQYF; cdr3_nt: TGTGCCAGCATTCCAACAGCACGCCCCTACGAGCAGTACTTC
clone_size: few; v_call: TRBV18; j_call: TRBJ2-7; d_call: NA; cdr3_aa: CASSPPGGSYEQYF; cdr3_nt: TGTGCCAGCTCACCACCCGGGGGCTCCTACGAGCAGTACTTC
clone_size: NA; v_call: TRBV9; j_call: TRBJ2-3; d_call: TRBD2; cdr3_aa: CASSSSGRLTDTQYF; cdr3_nt: TGTGCCAGCAGCTCGAGCGGGAGGTTGACAGATACGCAGTATTTT
clone_size: NA; v_call: TRBV5-6; j_call: TRBJ2-7; d_call: NA; cdr3_aa: CASSLGRWENEQYF; cdr3_nt: TGTGCCAGCAGCTTGGGTCGATGGGAGAACGAGCAGTACTTC
clone_size: once; v_call: TRBV7-9; j_call: TRBJ2-1; d_call: NA; cdr3_aa: CASSLGVLVYEQFF; cdr3_nt: TGTGCCAGCAGCTTAGGGGTCCTAGTGTATGAGCAGTTCTTC
clone_size: NA; v_call: TRBV5-1; j_call: TRBJ2-7; d_call: NA; cdr3_aa: CASSLVAGSSSYEQYF; cdr3_nt: TGCGCCAGCAGCTTGGTCGCGGGAAGCAGCTCCTACGAGCAGTACTTC
clone_size: once; v_call: TRBV6-1; j_call: TRBJ2-1; d_call: TRBD2; cdr3_aa: CASSEEPGRNPRHNEQFF; cdr3_nt: TGTGCCAGCAGTGAGGAACCCGGGAGGAACCCCCGACACAATGAGCAGTTCTTC
clone_size: NA; v_call: TRBV2; j_call: TRBJ1-5; d_call: NA; cdr3_aa: CASWGENQPQHF; cdr3_nt: TGTGCCAGCTGGGGGGAGAATCAGCCCCAGCATTTT
clone_size: NA; v_call: TRBV28; j_call: TRBJ1-2; d_call: NA; cdr3_aa: CASSPPRGDNYGYTF; cdr3_nt: TGTGCCAGCAGCCCCCCCCGGGGGGACAACTATGGCTACACCTTC
clone_size: NA; v_call: TRBV7-6; j_call: TRBJ2-5; d_call: NA; cdr3_aa: CASSLGTEGRETQYF; cdr3_nt: TGTGCCAGCAGCTTAGGGACGGAGGGGCGAGAGACCCAGTACTTC
clone_size: NA; v_call: TRBV27; j_call: TRBJ2-2; d_call: TRBD2; cdr3_aa: CASSGPGLAGAGELFF; cdr3_nt: TGTGCCAGCAGTGGGCCCGGACTAGCGGGAGCCGGGGAGCTGTTTTTT
clone_size: NA; v_call: TRBV10-3; j_call: TRBJ2-1; d_call: NA; cdr3_aa: CAIRGTNGNEQFF; cdr3_nt: TGTGCCATCAGGGGGACAAATGGGAATGAGCAGTTCTTC
clone_size: NA; v_call: TRBV28; j_call: TRBJ1-5; d_call: NA; cdr3_aa: CASTITNTGRPQHF; cdr3_nt: TGTGCCAGCACCATCACCAACACGGGTCGGCCCCAGCATTTT
clone_size: NA; v_call: TRBV14; j_call: TRBJ1-1; d_call: TRBD1; cdr3_aa: CASSRRQGPYTEAFF; cdr3_nt: TGTGCCAGCAGCCGGAGACAGGGGCCCTACACTGAAGCTTTCTTT
clone_size: few; v_call: TRBV6-2/TRBV6-3; j_call: TRBJ2-7; d_call: TRBD1; cdr3_aa: CASSHRDRGSLYEQYF; cdr3_nt: TGTGCCAGCAGTCACCGGGACAGGGGCTCTCTCTACGAGCAGTACTTC
clone_size: NA; v_call: TRBV7-9; j_call: TRBJ2-5; d_call: NA; cdr3_aa: CASSLGGGVGETQYF; cdr3_nt: TGTGCCAGCAGCTTAGGAGGTGGTGTAGGAGAGACCCAGTACTTC
clone_size: once; v_call: TRBV28; j_call: TRBJ2-1; d_call: TRBD1; cdr3_aa: CASSQPGTGINDEQFF; cdr3_nt: TGTGCCAGCAGTCAACCCGGGACAGGGATTAACGATGAGCAGTTCTTC
clone_size: NA; v_call: TRBV3-1/TRBV3-2; j_call: TRBJ1-2; d_call: TRBD1; cdr3_aa: CASSPRDRGWYGYTF; cdr3_nt: TGTGCCAGCAGCCCCCGGGACAGGGGATGGTATGGCTACACCTTC
clone_size: NA; v_call: TRBV18; j_call: TRBJ1-1; d_call: TRBD1; cdr3_aa: CASSPGQGSTEAFF; cdr3_nt: TGTGCCAGCTCACCAGGACAGGGTAGTACTGAAGCTTTCTTT
clone_size: NA; v_call: TRBV30; j_call: TRBJ1-4; d_call: NA; cdr3_aa: CAWSEGSGKLGGEKLFF; cdr3_nt: TGTGCCTGGAGTGAAGGTTCGGGGAAACTAGGGGGTGAAAAACTGTTTTTT
clone_size: NA; v_call: TRBV5-6; j_call: TRBJ2-5; d_call: NA; cdr3_aa: CASNRGQYPETQYF; cdr3_nt: TGTGCCAGCAACCGAGGACAGTATCCGGAGACCCAGTACTTC
clone_size: NA; v_call: TRBV3-1/TRBV3-2; j_call: TRBJ2-3; d_call: NA; cdr3_aa: CASSPPAGSDTQYF; cdr3_nt: TGTGCCAGCAGCCCCCCGGCAGGTTCAGATACGCAGTATTTT
clone_size: few; v_call: TRBV2; j_call: TRBJ1-1; d_call: TRBD1; cdr3_aa: CASSVRQGRNTEAFF; cdr3_nt: TGTGCCAGCAGTGTCCGACAGGGGCGGAACACTGAAGCTTTCTTT
clone_size: NA; v_call: TRBV3-1/TRBV3-2; j_call: TRBJ1-1; d_call: NA; cdr3_aa: CASSQASRNTEAFF; cdr3_nt: TGTGCCAGCAGCCAAGCCTCTCGGAACACTGAAGCTTTCTTT
clone_size: NA; v_call: TRBV11-2; j_call: TRBJ1-1; d_call: TRBD1; cdr3_aa: CASSPGQGAAMNTEAFF; cdr3_nt: TGTGCCAGCAGCCCGGGACAGGGGGCGGCCATGAACACTGAAGCTTTCTTT
clone_size: NA; v_call: TRBV19; j_call: TRBJ1-5; d_call: TRBD1; cdr3_aa: CASAPGTGHRNSNQPQHF; cdr3_nt: TGTGCCAGTGCACCAGGGACAGGTCATCGAAATAGCAATCAGCCCCAGCATTTT
clone_size: NA; v_call: TRBV7-2; j_call: TRBJ2-2; d_call: TRBD1; cdr3_aa: CASSPGDRVGELFF; cdr3_nt: TGTGCCAGCAGCCCCGGGGACAGGGTCGGGGAGCTGTTTTTT
clone_size: NA; v_call: TRBV6-6; j_call: TRBJ2-7; d_call: NA; cdr3_aa: CASSYTDYEQYF; cdr3_nt: TGTGCCAGCAGTTACACAGACTACGAGCAGTACTTC
clone_size: few; v_call: TRBV28; j_call: TRBJ2-7; d_call: NA; cdr3_aa: CASSYSPSYEQYF; cdr3_nt: TGTGCCAGCAGTTACAGTCCATCCTACGAGCAGTACTTC
clone_size: few; v_call: TRBV7-2; j_call: TRBJ2-5; d_call: TRBD2; cdr3_aa: CASSLAGGSGPQGTQYF; cdr3_nt: TGTGCCAGCAGCTTAGCCGGTGGTAGCGGGCCCCAGGGGACCCAGTACTTC
clone_size: NA; v_call: TRBV6-6; j_call: TRBJ2-5; d_call: NA; cdr3_aa: CASSYYGTLNQETQYF; cdr3_nt: TGTGCCAGCAGTTACTACGGGACACTAAATCAAGAGACCCAGTACTTC
clone_size: NA; v_call: TRBV3-1/TRBV3-2; j_call: TRBJ2-1; d_call: TRBD2; cdr3_aa: CASSQDWGTSSNEQFF; cdr3_nt: TGTGCCAGCAGCCAAGATTGGGGGACTAGCAGCAATGAGCAGTTCTTC
clone_size: NA; v_call: TRBV11-1; j_call: TRBJ1-6; d_call: TRBD1; cdr3_aa: CASSFVGQGKTPLHF; cdr3_nt: TGTGCCAGCAGCTTTGTCGGACAGGGGAAGACACCCCTCCACTTT
clone_size: NA; v_call: TRBV3-1/TRBV3-2; j_call: TRBJ2-1; d_call: NA; cdr3_aa: CASSQEGLGGVQFF; cdr3_nt: TGTGCCAGCAGCCAAGAGGGACTAGGGGGCGTGCAGTTCTTC
clone_size: NA; v_call: TRBV23-1; j_call: TRBJ2-2; d_call: TRBD2; cdr3_aa: CASSQSVGEGTGELFF; cdr3_nt: TGCGCCAGCAGTCAATCGGTAGGGGAGGGGACCGGGGAGCTGTTTTTT
clone_size: NA; v_call: TRBV30; j_call: TRBJ2-5; d_call: TRBD1; cdr3_aa: CAWGQGVLPQYF; cdr3_nt: TGTGCCTGGGGACAGGGTGTTTTGCCCCAGTACTTC
clone_size: NA; v_call: TRBV27; j_call: TRBJ2-3; d_call: TRBD1; cdr3_aa: CASSLDRRLDADTQYF; cdr3_nt: TGTGCCAGCAGTTTGGACAGGAGGTTAGATGCAGATACGCAGTATTTT
clone_size: NA; v_call: TRBV28; j_call: TRBJ2-7; d_call: TRBD1; cdr3_aa: CASSSGQGYEQYF; cdr3_nt: TGTGCCAGCAGTTCCGGACAGGGGTACGAGCAGTACTTC
clone_size: NA; v_call: TRBV19; j_call: TRBJ2-5; d_call: NA; cdr3_aa: CASSKTRDQETQYF; cdr3_nt: TGTGCCAGTAGTAAGACCAGGGACCAAGAGACCCAGTACTTC
clone_size: NA; v_call: TRBV18; j_call: TRBJ2-2; d_call: NA; cdr3_aa: CASSPQTDITGELFF; cdr3_nt: TGTGCCAGCTCACCACAGACAGACATCACCGGGGAGCTGTTTTTT
clone_size: NA; v_call: TRBV2; j_call: TRBJ1-5; d_call: TRBD1; cdr3_aa: CASRKGQGGQPQHF; cdr3_nt: TGTGCCAGCAGAAAAGGACAGGGTGGTCAGCCCCAGCATTTT
clone_size: NA; v_call: TRBV2; j_call: TRBJ2-1; d_call: NA; cdr3_aa: CASRTQTRSYNEQFF; cdr3_nt: TGTGCCAGCAGAACACAGACACGTAGCTACAATGAGCAGTTCTTC
clone_size: NA; v_call: TRBV6-6; j_call: TRBJ1-5; d_call: NA; cdr3_aa: CASSYKGDGQPQHF; cdr3_nt: TGTGCCAGCAGTTACAAAGGGGATGGACAGCCCCAGCATTTT
clone_size: once; v_call: TRBV28; j_call: TRBJ2-7; d_call: NA; cdr3_aa: CASSTPYRAYEQYF; cdr3_nt: TGTGCCAGCAGCACACCCTACAGGGCTTACGAGCAGTACTTC
clone_size: once; v_call: TRBV3-1/TRBV3-2; j_call: TRBJ2-2; d_call: NA; cdr3_aa: CASSQGGLGELFF; cdr3_nt: TGTGCCAGCAGCCAAGGGGGCCTCGGGGAGCTGTTTTTT
clone_size: once; v_call: TRBV13; j_call: TRBJ2-7; d_call: TRBD1; cdr3_aa: CASSLSQGGEQYF; cdr3_nt: TGTGCCAGCAGCCTCTCACAGGGGGGCGAGCAGTACTTC
clone_size: NA; v_call: TRBV11-2; j_call: TRBJ2-5; d_call: TRBD2; cdr3_aa: CASSWTSGSGETQYF; cdr3_nt: TGTGCCAGCAGCTGGACTAGCGGGAGTGGAGAGACCCAGTACTTC
clone_size: NA; v_call: TRBV5-5; j_call: TRBJ1-3; d_call: TRBD1; cdr3_aa: CASSPRTGPDATIYF; cdr3_nt: TGTGCCAGCAGCCCACGGACAGGCCCGGATGCCACCATATATTTT
clone_size: NA; v_call: TRBV7-2; j_call: TRBJ2-7; d_call: TRBD1; cdr3_aa: CASTPTGAYEQYF; cdr3_nt: TGTGCCAGCACTCCAACAGGGGCATACGAGCAGTACTTC
clone_size: NA; v_call: TRBV28; j_call: TRBJ2-1; d_call: NA; cdr3_aa: CASSPPNSVGYNEQFF; cdr3_nt: TGTGCCAGCAGTCCCCCCAATTCGGTCGGCTACAATGAGCAGTTCTTC
clone_size: NA; v_call: TRBV11-2; j_call: TRBJ2-7; d_call: TRBD2; cdr3_aa: CASSLAWTSSEQYF; cdr3_nt: TGTGCCAGCAGCTTAGCTTGGACTAGCTCCGAGCAGTACTTC
clone_size: few; v_call: TRBV20-1; j_call: TRBJ2-1; d_call: NA; cdr3_aa: CSARDQEQFF; cdr3_nt: TGCAGTGCTAGAGATCAGGAGCAGTTCTTC